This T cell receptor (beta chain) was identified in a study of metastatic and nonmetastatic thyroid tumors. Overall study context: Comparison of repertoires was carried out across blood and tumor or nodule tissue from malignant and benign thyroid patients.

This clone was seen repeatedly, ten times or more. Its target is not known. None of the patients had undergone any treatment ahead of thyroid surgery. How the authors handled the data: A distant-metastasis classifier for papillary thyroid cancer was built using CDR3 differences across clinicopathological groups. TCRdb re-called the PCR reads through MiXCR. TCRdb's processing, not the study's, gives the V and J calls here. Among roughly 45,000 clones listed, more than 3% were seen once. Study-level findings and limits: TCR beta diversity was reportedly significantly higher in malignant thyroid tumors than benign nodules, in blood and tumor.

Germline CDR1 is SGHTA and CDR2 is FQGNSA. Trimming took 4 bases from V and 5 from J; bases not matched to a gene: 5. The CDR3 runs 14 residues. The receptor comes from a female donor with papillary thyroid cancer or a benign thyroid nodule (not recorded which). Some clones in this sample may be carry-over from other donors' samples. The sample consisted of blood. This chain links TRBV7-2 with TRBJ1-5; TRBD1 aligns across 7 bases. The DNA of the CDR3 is TGTGCCAGCAGCTACGCCGACAGGGATCAGCCCCAGCATTTT. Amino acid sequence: CASSYADRDQPQHF.